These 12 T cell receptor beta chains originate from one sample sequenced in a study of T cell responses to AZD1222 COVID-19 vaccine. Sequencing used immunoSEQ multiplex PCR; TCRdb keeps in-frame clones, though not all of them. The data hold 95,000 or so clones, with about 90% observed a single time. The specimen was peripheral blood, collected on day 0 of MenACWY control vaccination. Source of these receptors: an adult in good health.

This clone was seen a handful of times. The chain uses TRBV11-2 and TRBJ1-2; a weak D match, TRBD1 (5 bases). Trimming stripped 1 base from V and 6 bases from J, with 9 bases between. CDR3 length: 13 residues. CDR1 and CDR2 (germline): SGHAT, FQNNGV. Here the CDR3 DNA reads TGTGCCAGCAGCTTAGGGGCAGGGCATGGCTACACCTTC. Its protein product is CASSLGAGHGYTF.

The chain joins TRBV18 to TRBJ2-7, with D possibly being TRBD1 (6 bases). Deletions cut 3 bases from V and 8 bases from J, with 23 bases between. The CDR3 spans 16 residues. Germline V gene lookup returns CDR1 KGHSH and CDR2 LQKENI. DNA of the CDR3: TGTGCCAGCTCACCCCAACAGGGAAGAGGCCCTACGAAGCAGTACTTC. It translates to CASSPQQGRGPTKQYF.

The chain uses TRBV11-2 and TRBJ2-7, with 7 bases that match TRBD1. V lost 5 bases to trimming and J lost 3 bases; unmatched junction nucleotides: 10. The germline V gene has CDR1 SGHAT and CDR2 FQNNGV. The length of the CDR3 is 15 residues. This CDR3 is CASSPRQGSSYEQYF. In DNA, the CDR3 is TGTGCCAGCAGCCCCCGACAGGGTTCTAGCTACGAGCAGTACTTC.

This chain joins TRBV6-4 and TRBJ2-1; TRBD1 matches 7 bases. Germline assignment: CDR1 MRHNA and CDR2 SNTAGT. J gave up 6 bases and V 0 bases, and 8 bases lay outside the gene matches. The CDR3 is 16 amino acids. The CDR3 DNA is TGTGCCAGCAGTGACTCGAGGCAGGGGGACCTCAATGAGCAGTTCTTC. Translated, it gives CASSDSRQGDLNEQFF.

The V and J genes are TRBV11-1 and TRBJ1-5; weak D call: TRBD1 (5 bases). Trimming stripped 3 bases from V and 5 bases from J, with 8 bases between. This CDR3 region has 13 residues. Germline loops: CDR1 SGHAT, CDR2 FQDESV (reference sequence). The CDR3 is CASSFDRDQPQHF. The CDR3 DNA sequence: TGTGCCAGCAGCTTTGACAGAGATCAGCCCCAGCATTTT.

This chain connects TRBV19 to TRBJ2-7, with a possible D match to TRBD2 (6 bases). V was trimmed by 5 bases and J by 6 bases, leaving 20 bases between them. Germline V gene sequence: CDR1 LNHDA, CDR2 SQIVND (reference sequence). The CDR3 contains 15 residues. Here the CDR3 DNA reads TGTGCCAGTAGTGATTCAGGGACTCTTTTTGGCGAGCAGTACTTC. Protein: CASSDSGTLFGEQYF.

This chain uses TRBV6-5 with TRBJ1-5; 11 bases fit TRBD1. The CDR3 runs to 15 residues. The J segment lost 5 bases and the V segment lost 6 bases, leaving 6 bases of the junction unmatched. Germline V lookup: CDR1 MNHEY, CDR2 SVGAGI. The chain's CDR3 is CASSLDRGPYQPQHF. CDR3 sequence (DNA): TGTGCCAGCAGCCTGGACAGGGGGCCGTATCAGCCCCAGCATTTT.

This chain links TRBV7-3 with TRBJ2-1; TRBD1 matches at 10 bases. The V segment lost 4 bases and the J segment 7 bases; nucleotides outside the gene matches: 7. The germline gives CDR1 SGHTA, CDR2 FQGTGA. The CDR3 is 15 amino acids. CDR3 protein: CASSSRQGAGNEQFF. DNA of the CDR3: TGTGCCAGCAGCTCAAGACAGGGGGCGGGAAATGAGCAGTTCTTC.

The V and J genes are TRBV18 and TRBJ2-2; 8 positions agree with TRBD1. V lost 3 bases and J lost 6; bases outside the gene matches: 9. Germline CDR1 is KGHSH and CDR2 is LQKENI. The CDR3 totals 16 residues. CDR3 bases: TGTGCCAGCTCACCGAGACAGGGGCCTATCGCCGGGGAGCTGTTTTTT. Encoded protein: CASSPRQGPIAGELFF.

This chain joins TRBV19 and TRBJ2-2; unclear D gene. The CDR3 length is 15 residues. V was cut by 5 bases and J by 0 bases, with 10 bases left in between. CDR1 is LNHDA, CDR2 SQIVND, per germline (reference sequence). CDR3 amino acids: CASSSVSANTGELFF. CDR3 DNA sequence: TGTGCCAGTAGTTCTGTGAGCGCGAACACCGGGGAGCTGTTTTTT.

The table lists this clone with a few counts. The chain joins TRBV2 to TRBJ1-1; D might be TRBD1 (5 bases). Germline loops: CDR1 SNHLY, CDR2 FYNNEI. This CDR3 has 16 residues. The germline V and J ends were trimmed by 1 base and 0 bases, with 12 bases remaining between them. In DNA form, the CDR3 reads TGTGCCAGCAGTGAAGGACCTGGACACCTGAACACTGAAGCTTTCTTT. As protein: CASSEGPGHLNTEAFF.

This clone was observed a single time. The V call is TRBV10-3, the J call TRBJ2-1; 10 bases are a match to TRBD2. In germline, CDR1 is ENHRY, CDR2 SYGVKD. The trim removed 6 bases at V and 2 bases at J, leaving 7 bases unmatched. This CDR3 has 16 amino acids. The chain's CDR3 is CAISNPLAGAYNEQFF. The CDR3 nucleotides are TGTGCCATCAGCAACCCTCTAGCGGGGGCCTACAATGAGCAGTTCTTC.